The 30 T cell receptor beta chains below were found in one sample sequenced in a study of CD8 T cells in ankylosing spondylitis. General observations from the study: A TCR beta motif made of eight highly homologous variants seemed typical of ankylosing spondylitis blood.

In TCRdb, the 5' RACE reads were re-called with MiXCR into one record per CDR3 protein. The table has about 700,000 distinct CDR3 sequences, roughly 19% seen once; the top ten hold about 19%. Their antigens remain unidentified. The sequenced sample consisted of blood, either unsorted or a sorted T cell fraction (not recorded which). The origin of the receptors is a male donor with ankylosing spondylitis.

This clonotype appeared a few times. J is TRBJ2-7 and V is TRBV9; no firm D call. CDR3 length equals 14 residues. Trimming left V 0 bases short and J 0 bases short, with 7 bases between. Germline lookup yields CDR1 SGDLS and CDR2 YYNGEE. The DNA of the CDR3 is TGTGCCAGCAGCGTAGAAGCCATCTCCTACGAGCAGTACTTC. Protein sequence: CASSVEAISYEQYF.

The chain combines TRBV20-1 with TRBJ2-2; a weak D match, TRBD2 (5 bases). Trimming cost V 3 bases and J 5 bases, with 16 bases left between them. CDR1 DFQATT and CDR2 SNEGSKA come from the germline V gene (reference sequence). The CDR3 has 15 amino acids. The CDR3 nucleotides are TGCAGTGCTAGCAAACAGACCCCGGGGACCGGGGAGCTGTTTTTT. It translates to CSASKQTPGTGELFF.

This clonotype was counted between two and nine times. In nucleotides, the CDR3 is TGTGCCAGTGGAGAGGGGACTATCACGTACAATGAGCAGTTCTTC. This gives the protein CASGEGTITYNEQFF. J is TRBJ2-1 and V is TRBV7-2; 7 bases fit TRBD2. In germline, CDR1 is SGHTA, CDR2 FQGNSA. J was trimmed by 4 bases and V by 9 bases; bases with no gene match: 12. The CDR3 has 15 residues. Based on the CDR3 plus reference TRBV7-2 and TRBJ2-1, the full variable domain is GAGVSQSPSNKVTEKGKDVELRCDPISGHTALYWYRQSLGQGLEFLIYFQGNSAPDKSGLPSDRFSAERTGGSVSTLTIQRTQQEDSAVYLCASGEGTITYNEQFFGPGTRLTVL.

This clonotype was recorded a few times. The chain uses TRBV20-1 and TRBJ1-2; no definite D call. In germline, CDR1 is DFQATT, CDR2 SNEGSKA (reference sequence). Trimming took off 6 bases at V and 4 bases at J, with 12 bases between the two ends. The CDR3 sequence is 12 residues long. DNA of the CDR3: TGCAGTGCGCGGACGAACCTCTATGGCTACACCTTC. This sequence encodes CSARTNLYGYTF.

The chain links TRBV12-3 or TRBV12-4 to TRBJ2-3; 12 nucleotides match TRBD1. Trimming removed 6 bases from V and 2 bases from J; junction bases left unmatched: 12. CDR3 length equals 18 residues. CDR3 sequence (DNA): TGTGCCAGCAGCTCCGGGACAGGGGGCTTAGAGTCCACAGATACGCAGTATTTT. Protein product: CASSSGTGGLESTDTQYF.

The rearrangement links TRBV20-1 to TRBJ2-4; D uncertain. The V gene lost 2 bases and the J gene lost 3 bases, with 17 bases spanning the gap. The germline CDR1 and CDR2 sequences are DFQATT and SNEGSKA (reference sequence). The CDR3 is 16 residues long. The CDR3 here is CSARSSKGSIKNIQYF. DNA for the CDR3: TGCAGTGCTAGAAGCTCGAAAGGCTCTATCAAAAACATTCAGTACTTC.

The rearrangement joins TRBV9 to TRBJ1-3, with a tentative D call TRBD1 (5 bases). Germline lookup yields CDR1 SGDLS and CDR2 YYNGEE. The CDR3 spans 14 residues. V was clipped by 0 bases and J by 10 bases, with 14 bases between them. CDR3 protein: CASSVESGTPTIYF. CDR3 sequence (DNA): TGTGCCAGCAGCGTAGAGTCGGGGACTCCGACCATATATTTT.

The chain recombines TRBV11-2 with TRBJ2-7; D is unresolved. Trimming left V 4 bases short and J 3 bases short, with 10 bases between. From germline, CDR1 is SGHAT and CDR2 FQNNGV. The length of the CDR3 is 13 residues. The chain's CDR3 is CASSSGLDYEQYF. The CDR3, as DNA: TGTGCCAGCAGCTCTGGTCTGGACTACGAGCAGTACTTC. The full variable domain, its missing parts supplied by reference TRBV11-2 and TRBJ2-7, is EAGVAQSPRYKIIEKRQSVAFWCNPISGHATLYWYQQILGQGPKLLIQFQNNGVVDDSQLPKDRFSAERLKGVDSTLKIQPAKLEDSAVYLCASSSGLDYEQYFGPGTRLTVT.

V gene TRBV29-1 combines with J gene TRBJ2-2; D is uncertain. Germline V gene data show CDR1 as SQVTM and CDR2 as ANQGSEA. CDR3 size: 16 residues. V lost 0 bases and J lost 0, with 11 bases in between. The CDR3 here is CSVEDWRGSNTGELFF. CDR3 nucleotides: TGCAGCGTTGAAGATTGGAGAGGTTCGAACACCGGGGAGCTGTTTTTT.

Only one count was recorded for this clonotype. The chain uses TRBV2 and TRBJ2-7; D ambiguous. Trimming cost V 8 bases and J 6 bases, with 14 bases left between them. This CDR3 region has 12 residues. Germline V gene sequence: CDR1 SNHLY, CDR2 FYNNEI. CDR3 coding DNA: TGTGCCAGCTGTATCAACTCGTCCGAGCAGTACTTC. This gives the protein CASCINSSEQYF.

The V call is TRBV4-3, the J call TRBJ2-1; possible D gene TRBD2, 6 bases. This CDR3 region has 16 residues. In germline, CDR1 is LGHNA, CDR2 YSLEER. Trimming took off 0 bases at V and 3 bases at J, with 12 bases between the two ends. The CDR3 nucleotides are TGCGCCAGCAGCCAAGATCGGGGGACTTACTACAATGAGCAGTTCTTC. Protein sequence: CASSQDRGTYYNEQFF.

The CDR3 is CASRIQGSSGNTIYF. The CDR3 bases are TGTGCCAGCAGGATACAGGGTTCCTCTGGAAACACCATATATTTT. This chain connects TRBV12-3 or TRBV12-4 to TRBJ1-3, with a tentative D call TRBD1 (6 bases). The CDR3 covers 15 residues. V was cut by 6 bases and J by 0 bases, with 12 bases left in between.

This clonotype came up a few times. CDR3: CASSLTFLETNQPQHF. In nucleotides, the CDR3 is TGTGCCAGCAGCTTAACCTTCCTGGAAACCAATCAGCCCCAGCATTTT. The chain carries TRBV7-8 and TRBJ1-5; D remains ambiguous. This CDR3 comprises 16 residues. The V and J ends lost 2 bases and 3 bases respectively, with 14 bases between them. CDR1 is SGHVS, CDR2 FQNEAQ, per germline.

The CDR3 region is CASSPPRGIEQFF. The CDR3 DNA reads as TGCGCCAGCAGCCCACCGCGGGGGATTGAGCAGTTCTTC. The genes are TRBV4-1 and TRBJ2-1; 7 bases agree with TRBD2. The CDR3 has 13 residues. The germline V gene encodes CDR1 MGHRA and CDR2 YSYEKL. With 4 bases clipped from V and 9 bases from J, the junction kept 6 bases outside the gene matches.

This clonotype has only one observation. The chain combines TRBV5-1 with TRBJ1-2, with TRBD1 matching over 8 bases. The trim removed 4 bases at V and 8 bases at J, leaving 7 bases unmatched. Germline V gene sequence: CDR1 SGHRS, CDR2 YFSETQ. The CDR3 totals 13 residues. CDR3 sequence reads: CASSLTGEEGYTF. In DNA, the CDR3 is TGCGCCAGCAGCCTGACAGGGGAAGAAGGCTACACCTTC.

This chain uses TRBV12-3 or TRBV12-4 with TRBJ2-1, with no clear D. The CDR3 sequence is 11 residues long. The ends were cut back, 2 bases at V and 14 bases at J, with 10 bases in the middle. CDR3 DNA sequence: TGTGCCAGCAGTTTATCATCGAGCGAGTTCTTC. Translating it yields CASSLSSSEFF.

This clonotype has just a few counts. This chain connects TRBV12-3 or TRBV12-4 to TRBJ1-5; tentative D call: TRBD1 (5 bases). Trimming cost V 6 bases and J 2 bases, with 8 bases left between them. This CDR3 has 13 amino acids. The CDR3: CASRSTGNQPQHF. The CDR3 DNA is TGTGCCAGCAGGTCGACAGGCAATCAGCCCCAGCATTTT.

The gene calls are TRBV5-1 and TRBJ2-1, with TRBD1 as a possible D gene (6 bases). The CDR3 is 17 amino acids. Germline lookup yields CDR1 SGHRS and CDR2 YFSETQ. Between the trimmed V and J ends, which lost 1 base and 3 bases, there was a span of 17 bases. This CDR3 is CASSLLGAWTDYNEQFF. In DNA form, the CDR3 reads TGCGCCAGCAGCTTGCTAGGGGCTTGGACAGACTACAATGAGCAGTTCTTC.

This chain connects TRBV4-3 to TRBJ1-5, with D unclear. The CDR3 sequence is 16 residues long. Germline V CDR1 and CDR2: LGHNA, YSLEER. V lost 0 bases, J lost 0 bases, and 9 bases lay in between. The CDR3 DNA follows: TGCGCCAGCAGCCAAGATCAAGGGCTTAGCAATCAGCCCCAGCATTTT. Protein: CASSQDQGLSNQPQHF.

The chain employs TRBV2 and TRBJ2-7; D is perhaps TRBD1 or TRBD2 (5 bases each). V was cut by 4 bases and J by 7 bases, with 17 bases left in between. Germline values: CDR1 SNHLY, CDR2 FYNNEI. CDR3 length: 14 amino acids. This chain's CDR3 is CASSGTRELGEQYF. The CDR3 DNA sequence: TGTGCCAGCAGTGGGACCAGGGAGTTGGGGGAGCAGTACTTC.

This clonotype has a handful of counts. The chain recombines TRBV2 with TRBJ2-7; D is uncertain. The V end lost 2 bases, the J end lost 5 bases, and 10 bases lay between the germline ends. In germline, CDR1 is SNHLY, CDR2 FYNNEI. The CDR3 spans 13 residues. The CDR3 bases are TGTGCCAGCAGTGAATCGGGTAGACACGAGCAGTACTTC. Amino acid sequence: CASSESGRHEQYF.

This clonotype was seen only a few times. This CDR3 reads CASSGPENYNEQFF. Here the CDR3 DNA reads TGTGCCAGCAGTGGCCCGGAAAATTACAATGAGCAGTTCTTC. The chain couples TRBV5-6 to TRBJ2-1; D call uncertain. V was clipped by 5 bases and J by 4 bases, with 13 bases between them. The V gene's germline CDR1 is SGHDT and CDR2 YYEEEE. This CDR3 is 14 amino acids long.

This clonotype has only a few counts. This chain joins TRBV30 and TRBJ1-2; possible D gene TRBD1, 6 bases. V was trimmed by 0 bases and J by 7 bases, leaving 15 bases between them. Germline V gives CDR1 GTSNPN, CDR2 SVGIG (reference sequence). The CDR3 is 14 amino acids. The CDR3 nucleotides are TGTGCCTGGAGTGTTAACAGGGCAGAGCGTGGCTACACCTTC. It codes for CAWSVNRAERGYTF.

This clonotype was recorded a few times. J is TRBJ2-3 and V is TRBV4-2; TRBD2 matches 7 bases. V dropped 1 base and J dropped 4; count of bases not matched to a gene: 5. CDR3 length: 15 residues. CDR1 is LGHNA and CDR2 is YNFKEQ in the germline V gene. CDR3 region: CASSQVAGIPDTQYF. Written as DNA, the CDR3 is TGTGCCAGCAGCCAAGTAGCGGGTATCCCAGATACGCAGTATTTT.

This clonotype has more than one count but fewer than ten. V and J are TRBV11-2 and TRBJ2-6; D uncertain. Between the trimmed V and J ends, which lost 2 bases and 2 bases, there was a span of 10 bases. CDR1 and CDR2 (germline): SGHAT, FQNNGV. This CDR3 has 16 amino acids. This CDR3 reads CASSLQAAPGANVLTF. The CDR3 DNA sequence: TGTGCCAGCAGCTTACAGGCGGCCCCTGGGGCCAACGTCCTGACTTTC. Combining the CDR3 with reference TRBV11-2 and TRBJ2-6 gives the whole variable domain EAGVAQSPRYKIIEKRQSVAFWCNPISGHATLYWYQQILGQGPKLLIQFQNNGVVDDSQLPKDRFSAERLKGVDSTLKIQPAKLEDSAVYLCASSLQAAPGANVLTFGAGSRLTVL.

This clonotype was seen only a few times. V is TRBV5-1 and J is TRBJ2-1; possible D gene TRBD2, 6 bases. The germline CDR1 and CDR2 sequences are SGHRS and YFSETQ. This CDR3 comprises 14 residues. V was shortened by 0 bases and J by 8 bases, with 12 bases between the two germline ends. The CDR3 DNA reads TGCGCCAGCAGCTTGGGGACGTCGGGGGATGAGCAGTTCTTC. Translated: CASSLGTSGDEQFF.

The CDR3 nucleotides are TGTGCCAGCAGCCAATTCGGGACAGGGCTTCTGAGCGAGCAGTACTTC. Its translation is CASSQFGTGLLSEQYF. The rearrangement uses TRBV16 and TRBJ2-7; 9 nucleotides align to TRBD1. V gave up 1 base and J gave up 6 bases; unmatched junction bases: 10. CDR3 length equals 16 residues. Germline CDR1 reads KGHSY; CDR2 reads FQNENV. The full variable domain, rest sourced from reference TRBV16 and TRBJ2-7, is GEEVAQTPKHLVRGEGQKAKLYCAPIKGHSYVFWYQQVLKNEFKFLISFQNENVFDETGMPKERFSAKCLPNSPCSLEIQATKLEDSAVYFCASSQFGTGLLSEQYFGPGTRLTVT.

This clonotype has more than one count but fewer than ten. This chain uses TRBV4-3 with TRBJ2-5; 8 bases line up with TRBD2. Germline CDR1 is LGHNA and CDR2 is YSLEER. There are 16 residues in the CDR3. V lost 1 base to trimming and J lost 4 bases; unmatched junction nucleotides: 8. CDR3: CASSQGSSGSGETQYF. CDR3 coding DNA: TGCGCCAGCAGCCAAGGGTCCAGCGGGAGTGGAGAGACCCAGTACTTC.

This clonotype was seen a few times. The chain combines TRBV12-3 or TRBV12-4 with TRBJ2-7, with 8 bases lining up with TRBD1. The CDR3 covers 13 residues. The V segment lost 6 bases and the J segment 6 bases; nucleotides outside the gene matches: 7. The CDR3 DNA is TGTGCCAGCAGCCGAACCACAGGGGGCGAGCAGTACTTC. This encodes CASSRTTGGEQYF.

The chain employs TRBV3-1 and TRBJ2-6; 9 nucleotides align to TRBD1. Looked up from germline, CDR1 is LGHDT and CDR2 is YNNKEL (reference sequence). This CDR3 is built from 17 residues. With V trimmed by 3 bases and J by 2 bases, 5 bases remained unmatched. The CDR3 DNA follows: TGTGCCAGCAGCCATTCCCGGGACAGGGCTGGGGCCAACGTCCTGACTTTC. Translated, it gives CASSHSRDRAGANVLTF.